This is a list of T cell receptor beta chains from one sample in a study of shared clonotypes between healthy human individuals. Data came from immunoSEQ multiplex PCR; TCRdb stores just in-frame clones and leaves some out. This sample has 2 million or so clones, with less than 95% found just once. The sequenced material came from naive CD8+ T cells sorted from blood. These receptors came from a man aged 18 to 30 in good health. Each CDR3 is given with its conserved first and last residue. The order of the fields is V gene, J gene, clone size, D gene, CDR3 DNA, CDR3 protein. The D gene is left open where the match is weak. The size entry is marked missing in some rows and otherwise reads once, few, many or a size class.

>TRBV27|TRBJ1-5|.|.
TGTGCCAGCAGTTTATCGGCCCCAGGTCGCAATCAGCCCCAGCATTTT
CASSLSAPGRNQPQHF
>TRBV4-3|TRBJ2-1|.|TRBD2
TGCGCCAGCAGCCGGGTTAGCGGGGGTTACAATGAGCAGTTCTTC
CASSRVSGGYNEQFF
>TRBV27|TRBJ2-1|.|.
TGTGCCAGCAGTCTCGGGCTTGACAATGAGCAGTTCTTC
CASSLGLDNEQFF
>TRBV7-9|TRBJ1-1|.|.
TGTGCCAGCAGCTTAGAAACTGAAGCTTTCTTT
CASSLETEAFF
>TRBV5-1|TRBJ2-3|once|.
TGCGCCAGCAGCCCGACCGGGGCCGATACGCAGTATTTT
CASSPTGADTQYF
>TRBV7-6|TRBJ1-1|.|TRBD1
TGTGCCAGCAGCGGGCGGGACAGCGCGATGGGGACTGAAGCTTTCTTT
CASSGRDSAMGTEAFF
>TRBV9|TRBJ1-1|.|.
TGTGCCAGCAGCGTAGACAGGGCGAACACTGAAGCTTTCTTT
CASSVDRANTEAFF
>TRBV13|TRBJ2-1|.|TRBD1
TGTGCCAGCAACCAGGGGGATTACAATGAGCAGTTCTTC
CASNQGDYNEQFF
>TRBV11-1|TRBJ2-1|.|.
TGTGCCAGCAGCTTAATGGCTCAGGGCATAATCTACAATGAGCAGTTCTTC
CASSLMAQGIIYNEQFF
>TRBV30|TRBJ2-3|.|TRBD2
TGTGCCTGGAGTCCGGCGGGGGGGCCGTATACGCAGTATTTT
CAWSPAGGPYTQYF